These 27 T cell receptor beta chains originate from one sample sequenced in a study of T cell clonality in common variable immunodeficiency. Generated by immunoSEQ multiplex PCR, the TCRdb table keeps only in-frame clones and is missing some. The repertoire shows about 60,000 clones, none seen only once; the top ten take about 1.5%. Sequenced sample: peripheral blood mononuclear cells. Every receptor here comes from a person between 18 and 69 years old in good health.

At least ten counts were recorded for this clone. From the germline J gene comes the end of the CDR3, since the read stops 3 residues before it. J is TRBJ2-7 and V is TRBV18, with no clear D. The CDR3 consists of 14 residues. Trimming pared 3 bases from V and 3 bases from J, leaving 12 bases between. Germline V lookup: CDR1 KGHSH, CDR2 LQKENI. The CDR3 spells CASSPAPRVYEQYF. The CDR3 bases that were read are TGTGCCAGCTCACCGGCCCCCCGGGTCTACGAG. Full variable domain (missing parts from reference TRBV18 and TRBJ2-7): NAGVMQNPRHLVRRRGQEARLRCSPMKGHSHVYWYRQLPEEGLKFMVYLQKENIIDESGMPKERFSAEFPKEGPSILRIQQVVRGDSAAYFCASSPAPRVYEQYFGPGTRLTVT.

Ten or more counts support this clone. The CDR3 end falls 3 residues outside the read, so it is completed with the germline J gene. The chain employs TRBV10-3 and TRBJ2-7, with 9 positions matching TRBD2. The CDR3 sequence is 13 residues long. From germline, CDR1 is ENHRY and CDR2 SYGVKD. CDR3: CASSGIETYEQYF. The sequenced part of the CDR3 DNA is TGTGCTTCTAGCGGGATTGAGACCTACGAG.

This clone was detected many times. The missing CDR3 end, 3 residues past where the read stops, is filled in from the germline J gene. The J gene is TRBJ1-2, the V gene TRBV14; 9 positions agree with TRBD1. The V segment lost 0 bases and the J segment 4 bases; nucleotides outside the gene matches: 6. The length of the CDR3 is 16 residues. Germline CDR1 is SGHDN and CDR2 is FVKESK. The sequenced CDR3 bases are TGTGCCAGCAGCCAAGATGGGGACAGGGAATGCTATGGC. It translates to CASSQDGDRECYG. The entire CDR3 reads CASSQDGDRECYGYTF.

This clone was counted between two and nine times. The read finishes 3 residues shy of the CDR3 end, and the germline J gene is used to complete it. This chain uses TRBV2 with TRBJ1-2; the D gene is possibly TRBD1 (5 bases). Trimming took off 6 bases at V and 5 bases at J, with 13 bases between the two ends. The CDR3 totals 13 residues. Germline CDR1 and CDR2: SNHLY and FYNNEI. The CDR3 is CASRGGADYGYTF. Partial CDR3 DNA: TGTGCCAGCAGGGGCGGGGCAGATTATGGC.

This clone has ten or more counts. The CDR3 end is not reached by the read, which stops 3 residues before it; the germline J gene fills it in. The chain is built from TRBV6-1 and TRBJ1-2; 8 bases line up with TRBD1. The CDR3 extends over 14 amino acids. CDR1 is MNHNS, CDR2 SASEGT, per germline. Trimming took 1 base from V and 4 from J; bases not matched to a gene: 2. The sequenced part of the CDR3 DNA is TGTGCCAGCAGTGAAGTGACAGGGGCCTATGGC. Its translation is CASSEVTGAYG. The full CDR3 sequence reads CASSEVTGAYGYTF.

Ten or more counts support this clone. The read terminates 3 residues ahead of where the CDR3 ends, so the germline J gene completes it. This chain joins TRBV5-1 and TRBJ2-7; TRBD1 aligns across 7 bases. The CDR3 extends over 15 amino acids. The junction had 8 bases not matched to a gene; V was cut back by 2 bases and J by 3 bases. Germline values: CDR1 SGHRS, CDR2 YFSETQ. The CDR3 protein is CASSLEPTGLYEQYF. The CDR3 DNA, read in part, is TGCGCCAGCAGCTTAGAACCGACAGGGCTCTACGAG.

This clone was detected a few times. The read halts 3 residues ahead of the CDR3 end, with the missing end drawn from the germline J gene. V and J are TRBV2 and TRBJ2-3, with TRBD1 identical over 8 bases. Germline V gives CDR1 SNHLY, CDR2 FYNNEI. The CDR3 consists of 13 residues. CDR3 protein: CASSRDRKETQYF. The part of the CDR3 DNA that was read is TGTGCCAGCAGCCGGGACAGGAAAGAGACG.

This clone appeared many times. The read comes to an end 3 residues before the CDR3 does, leaving the germline J gene to fill in the end. This sequence joins TRBV29-1 and TRBJ2-3; D uncertain. Germline CDR1 is SQVTM and CDR2 is ANQGSEA. Trimming took 4 bases from V and 1 from J, leaving 3 bases between them. The CDR3 sequence is 11 residues long. CDR3 in amino acids: CSVGRTDTQYF. The sequenced part of the CDR3 DNA is TGCAGCGTTGGGCGCACAGATACG.

This clone has a count of ten or more. The CDR3 end falls 3 residues outside the read, so it is completed with the germline J gene. The chain employs TRBV7-3 and TRBJ2-1, with 11 bases lining up with TRBD2. Looked up from germline, CDR1 is SGHTA and CDR2 is FQGTGA. V shed 5 bases, J shed 6 bases, and the junction held 6 bases outside the gene matches. The CDR3 consists of 15 residues. The CDR3 here is CASSTGTSGANEQFF. The CDR3 DNA, read in part, is TGTGCCAGCAGCACCGGGACTAGCGGAGCCAATGAG.

This clone was picked up many times. The CDR3 extends 3 residues past the end of the read, so its final part is completed from the germline J gene. The chain combines TRBV14 with TRBJ1-3; 7 bases align to TRBD1. The CDR3 extends over 15 amino acids. Trimming cost V 1 base and J 4 bases; bases outside gene matches: 4. From germline, CDR1 is SGHDN and CDR2 FVKESK. CDR3 bases read: TGTGCCAGCAGCCAAGGGACAGGAAGAGGAAACACC. This translates into CASSQGTGRGNT. The full CDR3 protein reads CASSQGTGRGNTIYF.

This clone was seen at least ten times. CDR3 DNA (partial): TGTGCCAGTAGTATGGGAGGGGGACAGGGTTGGGGTGAG. Its protein is CASSMGGGQGWGE. The entire CDR3 protein reads CASSMGGGQGWGEQFF. The chain uses TRBV19 and TRBJ2-1; 9 bases fit TRBD1. The CDR3 end is not reached by the read, which stops 3 residues before it; the germline J gene fills it in. CDR1 and CDR2 (germline): LNHDA, SQIVND (reference sequence). CDR3 length: 16 residues. With V trimmed by 3 bases and J by 9 bases, 12 bases remained unmatched. Using reference TRBV19 and TRBJ2-1 for the parts outside the CDR3, the full variable domain is DGGITQSPKYLFRKEGQNVTLSCEQNLNHDAMYWYRQDPGQGLRLIYYSQIVNDFQKGDIAEGYSVSREKKESFPLTVTSAQKNPTAFYLCASSMGGGQGWGEQFFGPGTRLTVL.

Many counts were recorded for this clone. The CDR3 reads CASSETPVTGELFF. The covered CDR3 bases are TGTGCCAGCAGTGAAACCCCGGTCACCGGGGAG. The chain joins TRBV2 to TRBJ2-2; D remains unclear. With the read ending 3 residues before the CDR3 end, the germline J gene is used to fill in that end. V was clipped by 2 bases and J by 4 bases, with 8 bases between them. CDR1 and CDR2 from the germline V gene are SNHLY and FYNNEI. The CDR3 length is 14 residues.

This clone appeared many times. The CDR3 goes on 3 residues after the read ends, and that part is filled in from the germline J gene. V and J are TRBV19 and TRBJ2-1; 12 positions agree with TRBD1. After removal of 5 bases from V and 2 bases from J, the junction contained 10 bases not matched to a gene. CDR1 is LNHDA and CDR2 is SQIVND in the germline V gene (reference sequence). This CDR3 is built from 18 residues. CDR3 amino acids: CASSPGQGAGGAYNEQFF. The CDR3 DNA, read in part, is TGTGCCAGTAGTCCGGGACAGGGGGCGGGGGGGGCCTACAATGAG.

This clone has ten or more counts. The observed sequence ends 3 residues before the CDR3 terminus, with the missing tail filled in from the germline J gene. V and J are TRBV7-9 and TRBJ2-1; TRBD1 is a possible D gene (6 bases). The length of the CDR3 is 12 residues. V was shortened by 5 bases and J by 6 bases, with 8 bases between the two germline ends. Germline V gene data show CDR1 as SEHNR and CDR2 as FQNEAQ (reference sequence). CDR3 DNA, as far as it was read: TGTGCCAGCAGCACACAGGGCAATGAG. It translates to CASSTQGNE. The whole CDR3 reads CASSTQGNEQFF. The full variable domain, completed using reference TRBV7-9 and TRBJ2-1, is DTGVSQNPRHKITKRGQNVTFRCDPISEHNRLYWYRQTLGQGPEFLTYFQNEAQLEKSRLLSDRFSAERPKGSFSTLEIQRTEQGDSAMYLCASSTQGNEQFFGPGTRLTVL.

There are many counts of this clone. The CDR3 goes on 3 residues after the read ends, and that part is filled in from the germline J gene. The chain couples TRBV5-1 to TRBJ2-2, with TRBD2 matching 8 bases. The germline CDR1 and CDR2 sequences are SGHRS and YFSETQ. The V gene end was trimmed by 2 bases and the J gene end by 4 bases; junction bases not matched to a gene: 4. The CDR3 runs to 15 residues. The CDR3 here is CASSFTSGSTGELFF. Incomplete CDR3 DNA: TGCGCCAGCAGCTTTACTAGCGGTAGCACCGGGGAG.

This clone appeared many times. The DNA ends 3 residues before the CDR3 does, and the rest of the CDR3 is filled in from the germline J gene. The chain couples TRBV20-1 to TRBJ2-1, with TRBD2 matching 8 bases. J gave up 9 bases and V 6 bases, and 25 bases lay outside the gene matches. CDR3 size: 18 residues. Germline values: CDR1 DFQATT, CDR2 SNEGSKA (reference sequence). The sequenced CDR3 bases are TGCAGTGCGAACCCTCTCCTTAGCGGGGCCCCCGTTCGGGTTGAG. The encoded protein is CSANPLLSGAPVRVE. The full CDR3 protein is CSANPLLSGAPVRVEQFF.

In this sample, this clone turned up many times. The read ends 3 residues before the CDR3 terminus; that terminus is restored from the germline J gene. The chain links TRBV7-9 to TRBJ1-1, with 7 bases fitting TRBD1. V gave up 2 bases and J gave up 3 bases; unmatched junction bases: 3. Germline V lookup: CDR1 SEHNR, CDR2 FQNEAQ (reference sequence). This CDR3 spans 14 amino acids. The CDR3 protein is CASSLTGVDTEAFF. The DNA read from the CDR3 is TGTGCCAGCAGCTTAACAGGGGTGGACACTGAA. The entire variable domain, with the rest obtained from reference TRBV7-9 and TRBJ1-1, is as follows: DTGVSQNPRHKITKRGQNVTFRCDPISEHNRLYWYRQTLGQGPEFLTYFQNEAQLEKSRLLSDRFSAERPKGSFSTLEIQRTEQGDSAMYLCASSLTGVDTEAFFGQGTRLTVV.

This clone was detected many times. From the germline J gene comes the end of the CDR3, since the read stops 3 residues before it. The chain employs TRBV2 and TRBJ2-3; TRBD2 agrees at 14 bases. The CDR3 is 18 amino acids. Germline assignment: CDR1 SNHLY and CDR2 FYNNEI. Germline trimming cut 8 bases from V and 6 bases from J; bases unmatched to any gene: 16. The CDR3: CASATPTPGLAGEDTQYF. Partial CDR3 DNA: TGTGCCAGCGCTACACCCACCCCGGGACTAGCGGGAGAGGATACG.

This clone was observed many times. The read falls 3 residues short of the CDR3 end, and the missing part is taken from the germline J gene. The chain carries TRBV20-1 and TRBJ2-7, with D unresolved. Germline V CDR1 and CDR2: DFQATT, SNEGSKA (reference sequence). The CDR3 is 16 amino acids. V lost 5 bases and J lost 0, with 20 bases in between. The CDR3 reads CSAGTYGASSSYEQYF. Incomplete CDR3 DNA: TGCAGTGCTGGAACTTATGGAGCGTCTAGCTCCTACGAG.

This clone was counted ten times or more. CDR3: CSARGGTGDFGSPLHF. The sequenced part of the CDR3 DNA is TGCAGTGCTAGAGGAGGGACGGGGGACTTCGGTTCACCC. The J gene is TRBJ1-6, the V gene TRBV20-1; possible D gene TRBD1, 5 bases. The CDR3 goes on 3 residues after the read ends, and that part is filled in from the germline J gene. The germline gives CDR1 DFQATT, CDR2 SNEGSKA (reference sequence). The CDR3 extends over 16 amino acids. Trimming left V 1 base short and J 9 bases short, with 19 bases between.

This clone appeared many times. The read is 3 residues too short to cover the CDR3 end, so that end is filled in from the germline J gene. This chain connects TRBV5-1 to TRBJ2-3; 10 bases align to TRBD2. This CDR3 has 16 amino acids. Germline CDR1 is SGHRS and CDR2 is YFSETQ. Losses at the gene ends were 4 bases for V and 0 bases for J; bases not matched to a gene: 5. CDR3 residues: CASSERLAGSTDTQYF. The CDR3 bases that were read are TGCGCCAGCAGCGAAAGACTAGCGGGTAGCACAGATACG.

The sample holds many counts of this clone. Sequencing ends 3 residues short of the CDR3 end; the germline J gene provides the rest. V usage is TRBV5-1 and J usage is TRBJ2-1, with 9 nucleotides matching TRBD1. After removal of 1 base from V and 8 bases from J, the junction contained 10 bases not matched to a gene. The length of the CDR3 is 16 residues. Germline lookup yields CDR1 SGHRS and CDR2 YFSETQ. The sequenced part of the CDR3 DNA is TGCGCCAGCAGCTTGTTCGGACAGGGGTCGCAATATGAG. It encodes CASSLFGQGSQYE. The CDR3 reads in full as CASSLFGQGSQYEQFF.

This clone was recorded a few times. The sequenced fragment ends 3 residues before the CDR3 boundary, so the rest is inferred from the germline J gene. V and J are TRBV5-5 and TRBJ2-7; D not certain. The CDR3 has 13 amino acids. CDR1 and CDR2 (germline): SGHKS, YYEKEE (reference sequence). The V and J ends lost 0 bases and 4 bases respectively, with 8 bases between them. The CDR3 bases that were read are TGTGCCAGCAGCTTGGGGCTAGTATACGAG. It encodes CASSLGLVYE. In full, the CDR3 is CASSLGLVYEQYF.

This clone was detected ten times or more. The read terminates 3 residues ahead of where the CDR3 ends, so the germline J gene completes it. The rearrangement uses TRBV7-6 and TRBJ2-1; 13 positions agree with TRBD2. The germline V gene has CDR1 SGHVS and CDR2 FNYEAQ. The CDR3 runs 15 residues. V was pared by 6 bases and J by 9 bases, with 8 bases of the junction left unmatched. The CDR3 here is CASSSTSGGTGEQFF. CDR3 bases read: TGTGCCAGCAGTTCGACTAGCGGGGGGACCGGTGAG.

Ten or more counts support this clone. With the read ending 3 residues before the CDR3 end, the germline J gene is used to fill in that end. The V gene is TRBV9, the J gene TRBJ2-1; D not resolved. CDR3 length: 13 amino acids. The ends were cut back, 4 bases at V and 4 bases at J, with 9 bases in the middle. The V gene's germline CDR1 is SGDLS and CDR2 YYNGEE. CDR3 in amino acids: CASSPRLYNEQFF. Partial CDR3 DNA: TGTGCCAGCAGCCCCCGACTGTACAATGAG.

At least ten counts were recorded for this clone. The read is 3 residues too short to cover the CDR3 end, so that end is filled in from the germline J gene. The gene calls are TRBV14 and TRBJ2-1; 11 bases match TRBD2. Germline values: CDR1 SGHDN, CDR2 FVKESK. This CDR3 spans 15 amino acids. V shed 5 bases and J 7 bases; nucleotides not matched to a gene: 7. CDR3 sequence: CASSALAGVRNEQFF. CDR3 DNA, as far as it was read: TGTGCCAGCAGCGCACTAGCGGGAGTGAGAAATGAG. Supplemented by reference TRBV14 and TRBJ2-1, the full variable domain reads EAGVTQFPSHSVIEKGQTVTLRCDPISGHDNLYWYRRVMGKEIKFLLHFVKESKQDESGMPNNRFLAERTGGTYSTLKVQPAELEDSGVYFCASSALAGVRNEQFFGPGTRLTVL.

This clone was detected many times. The read terminates 3 residues before the CDR3 end, so the remaining end is supplied by the germline J gene. The J gene is TRBJ1-1, the V gene TRBV7-3; D is possibly TRBD1 (5 bases). This CDR3 region has 14 residues. The germline V gene has CDR1 SGHTA and CDR2 FQGTGA. The CDR3 bases that were read are TGTGCCAGCAGCCGCGCCGGAAGGGGCGCGACC. This codes for CASSRAGRGAT. The complete CDR3 sequence is CASSRAGRGATAFF.